This T cell receptor (beta chain) was profiled in a study of blood T cells in healthy people across ages. Each sample gave at least 6 million isolated PBMCs. Study findings and constraints: Calculation of diversity from one million T cells yielded estimates considered to be underestimates. The unsorted PBMCs prevented any conclusive comparison of naive versus antigen-experienced cells.

Through a sample-barcoded 5' primer and a J-beta primer mix, a second PCR was run for about 6 to 11 cycles. Each cDNA molecule was tagged by a template-switch adaptor with 12 random nucleotides. In TCRdb, the 5' RACE reads were re-called with MiXCR into one record per CDR3 protein. The table records 730,000 or so distinct CDR3 sequences, roughly 41% of them present only once. This clonotype was counted many times. Its target is not known. The receptor was isolated from a man older than 75 in good health. The sequenced sample was blood.

The CDR3 DNA is TGTGCCAGCAGCTTGGGGGGACCATCCTACGAGCAGTACTTC. This gives the protein CASSLGGPSYEQYF. The rearrangement links TRBV7-2 to TRBJ2-7; tentative D call: TRBD2 (6 bases). CDR3 length: 14 amino acids. The germline V and J ends were trimmed by 3 bases and 1 base, with 10 bases remaining between them. The germline V gene has CDR1 SGHTA and CDR2 FQGNSA.